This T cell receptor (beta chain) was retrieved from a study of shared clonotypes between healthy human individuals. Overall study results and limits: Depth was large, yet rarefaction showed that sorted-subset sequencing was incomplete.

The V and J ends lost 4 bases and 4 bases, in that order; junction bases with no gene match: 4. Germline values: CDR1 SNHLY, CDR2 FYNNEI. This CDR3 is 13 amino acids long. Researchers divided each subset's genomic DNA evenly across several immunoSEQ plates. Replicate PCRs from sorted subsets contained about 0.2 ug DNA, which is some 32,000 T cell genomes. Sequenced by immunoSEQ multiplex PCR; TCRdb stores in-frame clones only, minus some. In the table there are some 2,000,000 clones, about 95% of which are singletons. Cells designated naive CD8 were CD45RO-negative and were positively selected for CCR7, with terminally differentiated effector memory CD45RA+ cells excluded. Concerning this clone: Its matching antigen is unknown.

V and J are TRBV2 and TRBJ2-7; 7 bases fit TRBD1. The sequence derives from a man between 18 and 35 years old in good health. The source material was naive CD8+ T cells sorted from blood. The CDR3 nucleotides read TGTGCCAGCAGTGCGTTCAGGGGGTACGAGCAGTACTTC. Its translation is CASSAFRGYEQYF.